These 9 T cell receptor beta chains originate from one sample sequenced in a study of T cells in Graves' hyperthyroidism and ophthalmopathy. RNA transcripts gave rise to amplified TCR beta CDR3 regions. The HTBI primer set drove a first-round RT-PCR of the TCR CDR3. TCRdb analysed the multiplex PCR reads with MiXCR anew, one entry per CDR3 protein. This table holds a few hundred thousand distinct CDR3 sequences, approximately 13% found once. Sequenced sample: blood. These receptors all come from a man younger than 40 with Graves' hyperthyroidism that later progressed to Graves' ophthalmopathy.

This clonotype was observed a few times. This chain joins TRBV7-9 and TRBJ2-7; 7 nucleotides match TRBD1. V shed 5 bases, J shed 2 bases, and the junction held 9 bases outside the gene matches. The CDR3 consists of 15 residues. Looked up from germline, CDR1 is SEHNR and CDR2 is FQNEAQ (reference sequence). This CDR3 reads CASSISPGQTYEQYF. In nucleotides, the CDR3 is TGTGCCAGCAGCATATCGCCGGGACAGACCTACGAGCAGTACTTC.

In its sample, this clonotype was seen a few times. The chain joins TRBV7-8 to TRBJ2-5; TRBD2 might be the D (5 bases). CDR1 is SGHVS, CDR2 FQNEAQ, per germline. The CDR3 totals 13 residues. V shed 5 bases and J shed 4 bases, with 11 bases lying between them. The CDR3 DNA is TGTGCCAGCAGCCCCCGCGGGCGAGAGACCCAGTACTTC. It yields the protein CASSPRGRETQYF.

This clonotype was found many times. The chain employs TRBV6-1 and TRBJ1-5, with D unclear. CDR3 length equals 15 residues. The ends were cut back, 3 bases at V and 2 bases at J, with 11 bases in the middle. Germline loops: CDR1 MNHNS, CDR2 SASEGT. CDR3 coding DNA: TGTGCCAGCAGTGATTGGGGAGTCGGCAATCAGCCCCAGCATTTT. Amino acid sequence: CASSDWGVGNQPQHF.

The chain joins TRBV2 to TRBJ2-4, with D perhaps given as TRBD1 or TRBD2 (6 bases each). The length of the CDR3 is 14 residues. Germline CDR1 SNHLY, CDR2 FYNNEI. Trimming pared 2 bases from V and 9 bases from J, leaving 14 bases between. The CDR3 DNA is TGTGCCAGCAGTGAAACCGGGGGCAGGGGCATTCAGTACTTC. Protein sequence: CASSETGGRGIQYF.

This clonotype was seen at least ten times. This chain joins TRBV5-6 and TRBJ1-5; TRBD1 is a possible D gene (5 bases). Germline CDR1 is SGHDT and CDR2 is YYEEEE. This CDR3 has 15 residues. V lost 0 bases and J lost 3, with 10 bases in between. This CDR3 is CASSLGTTYNQPQHF. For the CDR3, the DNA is TGTGCCAGCAGCTTGGGGACAACTTACAATCAGCCCCAGCATTTT.

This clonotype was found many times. This CDR3 reads CASSRGSSTGELFF. Written as DNA, the CDR3 is TGTGCCAGCAGTAGGGGGTCGAGTACCGGGGAGCTGTTTTTT. The chain joins TRBV12-3 or TRBV12-4 to TRBJ2-2; a weak D match, TRBD1 (6 bases). There are 14 residues in the CDR3. V was clipped by 5 bases and J by 5 bases, with 12 bases between them.

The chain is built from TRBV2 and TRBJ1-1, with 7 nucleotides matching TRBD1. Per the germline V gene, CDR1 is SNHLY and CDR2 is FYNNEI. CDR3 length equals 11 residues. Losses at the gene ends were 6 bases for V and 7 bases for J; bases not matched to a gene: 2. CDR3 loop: CASSGTVEAFF. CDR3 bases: TGTGCCAGCAGCGGGACAGTTGAAGCTTTCTTT.

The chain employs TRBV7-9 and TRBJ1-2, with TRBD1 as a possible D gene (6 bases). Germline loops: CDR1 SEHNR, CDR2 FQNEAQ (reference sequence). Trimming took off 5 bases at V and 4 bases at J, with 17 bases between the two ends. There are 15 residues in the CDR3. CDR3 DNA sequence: TGTGCCAGCAGCCTTTACAGGGAGCAGAGCTATGGCTACACCTTC. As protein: CASSLYREQSYGYTF.

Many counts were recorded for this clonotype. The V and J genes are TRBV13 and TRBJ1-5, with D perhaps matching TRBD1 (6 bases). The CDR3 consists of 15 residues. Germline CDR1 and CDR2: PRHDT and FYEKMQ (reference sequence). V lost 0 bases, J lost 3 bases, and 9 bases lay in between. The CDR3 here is CASSLGGQNNQPQHF. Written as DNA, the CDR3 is TGTGCCAGCAGCTTAGGCGGACAGAACAATCAGCCCCAGCATTTT.